This is a list of T cell receptor beta chains from one sample in a study of cytomegalovirus exposure and HLA in healthy donors. Assay used: immunoSEQ multiplex PCR; TCRdb lists only in-frame clones, some missing. This sample has around 260,000 clones, with roughly 91% found just once. The sample consisted of PBMCs. The receptors were sampled from a woman aged 25 to 39 in good health and CMV-seronegative. Each CDR3 is given with its conserved first and last residue. A D gene is named only where the DNA matches it firmly. The size field is filled for only some rows; it gives once, few, many or a size class.

CASSFLPRQGAYTF | TGTGCCAGCAGTTTCCTCCCTCGGCAGGGTGCCTACACCTTC | - | - | TRBJ1-2 | TRBV27
CASSLALGSGRYPSNEQYF | TGTGCCAGCAGCTTAGCGCTAGGTAGCGGGAGATACCCCTCAAACGAGCAGTACTTC | TRBD2 | - | TRBJ2-7 | TRBV7-8
CASSLVVRGSTDTQYF | TGTGCCAGCAGCTTAGTCGTTCGGGGTAGCACAGATACGCAGTATTTT | - | - | TRBJ2-3 | TRBV11-2
CASSTAQGSYEQYF | TGTGCCAGTAGTACCGCCCAAGGATCCTACGAGCAGTACTTC | - | - | TRBJ2-7 | TRBV19
CASSLPTDGYTF | TGTGCCAGCAGCTTACCGACAGATGGCTACACCTTC | - | - | TRBJ1-2 | TRBV7-2
CATSSSGLAGVTDTQYF | TGTGCCACCAGCAGCTCAGGACTAGCGGGAGTCACAGATACGCAGTATTTT | TRBD2 | - | TRBJ2-3 | TRBV15
CSVTGTAETQYF | TGCAGCGTTACCGGGACAGCAGAGACCCAGTACTTC | TRBD1 | - | TRBJ2-5 | TRBV29-1
CASSADRVSTDTQYF | TGTGCCAGCAGCGCGGACAGGGTAAGCACAGATACGCAGTATTTT | TRBD1 | - | TRBJ2-3 | TRBV7-6
CASSLAPVTTSEQYF | TGTGCCAGCAGCTTGGCTCCGGTGACTACCTCCGAGCAGTACTTC | - | - | TRBJ2-7 | TRBV5-4
CASSQPGSQETQYF | TGTGCCAGCAGCCAGCCGGGATCCCAAGAGACCCAGTACTTC | - | - | TRBJ2-5 | TRBV4-2
CASSGLAGLSSTDTQYF | TGTGCCAGCAGTGGACTAGCGGGTCTTTCTAGCACAGATACGCAGTATTTT | TRBD2 | few | TRBJ2-3 | TRBV7-9
CASSLSRGSDYNEQFF | TGTGCCAGCAGTTTGTCTCGCGGGAGCGATTACAATGAGCAGTTCTTC | TRBD2 | - | TRBJ2-1 | TRBV28
CSANRGRNTEAFF | TGCAGCGCTAATAGGGGGAGGAACACTGAAGCTTTCTTT | - | - | TRBJ1-1 | TRBV29-1